This T cell receptor beta chain comes out of a study of blood T cell repertoires in COVID-19. In the study overall: COVID-19 samples, acute and convalescent, were from the United States, Italy and Spain. PBMCs, B-cell-depleted T cells, or T cells provided the cDNA or gDNA that made up the material.

The V gene lost 3 bases and the J gene lost 0 bases, with 17 bases spanning the gap. The CDR3 runs 17 residues. Per germline, CDR1 SNHLY and CDR2 FYNNEI. In the original analysis: Reference gene primer amplification yielded estimated nucleated cell counts. Profiled with immunoSEQ multiplex PCR; TCRdb holds only in-frame clones, not every one. V and J calls and clone size follow that table, whereas D and trimming were derived from the DNA. The data hold some 380,000 clones, with nearly 90% observed a single time. This clone was observed once. V is TRBV2 and J is TRBJ1-1; perhaps TRBD1 as D (6 bases). The sequenced sample was peripheral blood. The source of this sequence is a man aged 18-30 years with active or convalescent COVID-19. The CDR3 is CASSDEQGSVMNTEAFF. Written as DNA, the CDR3 is TGTGCCAGCAGTGATGAACAGGGATCGGTAATGAACACTGAAGCTTTCTTT. The entire variable domain, with the rest obtained from reference TRBV2 and TRBJ1-1, is as follows: EPEVTQTPSHQVTQMGQEVILRCVPISNHLYFYWYRQILGQKVEFLVSFYNNEISEKSEIFDDQFSVERPDGSNFTLKIRSTKLEDSAMYFCASSDEQGSVMNTEAFFGQGTRLTVV.